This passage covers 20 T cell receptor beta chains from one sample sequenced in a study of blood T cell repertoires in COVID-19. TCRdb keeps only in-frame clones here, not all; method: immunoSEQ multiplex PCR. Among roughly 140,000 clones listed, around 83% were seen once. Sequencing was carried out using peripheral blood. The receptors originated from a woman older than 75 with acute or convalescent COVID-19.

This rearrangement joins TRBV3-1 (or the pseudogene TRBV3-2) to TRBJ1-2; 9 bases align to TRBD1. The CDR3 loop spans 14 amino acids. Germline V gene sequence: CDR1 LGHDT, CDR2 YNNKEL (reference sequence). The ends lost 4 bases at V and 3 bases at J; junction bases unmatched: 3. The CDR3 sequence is CASSRRDRDYGYTF. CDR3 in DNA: TGTGCCAGCAGCCGTAGGGACAGGGACTATGGCTACACCTTC.

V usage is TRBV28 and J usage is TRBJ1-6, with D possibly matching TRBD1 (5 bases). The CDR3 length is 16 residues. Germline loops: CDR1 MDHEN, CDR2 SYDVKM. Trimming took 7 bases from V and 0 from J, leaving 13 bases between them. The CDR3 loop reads CASMKQEFSYNSPLHF. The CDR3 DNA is TGTGCCAGCATGAAACAGGAATTCTCCTATAATTCACCCCTCCACTTT.

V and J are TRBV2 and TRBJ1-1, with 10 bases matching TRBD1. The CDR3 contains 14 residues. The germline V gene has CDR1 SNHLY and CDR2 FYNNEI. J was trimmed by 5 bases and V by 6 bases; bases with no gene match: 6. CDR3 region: CASSGDRGGTEAFF. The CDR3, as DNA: TGTGCCAGCAGCGGGGACAGGGGCGGAACTGAAGCTTTCTTT.

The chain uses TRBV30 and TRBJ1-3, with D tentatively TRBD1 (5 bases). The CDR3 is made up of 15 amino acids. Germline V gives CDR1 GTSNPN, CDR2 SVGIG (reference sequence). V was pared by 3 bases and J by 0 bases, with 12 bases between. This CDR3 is CAWSPGLHSGNTIYF. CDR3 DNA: TGTGCCTGGAGCCCGGGACTTCACTCTGGAAACACCATATATTTT.

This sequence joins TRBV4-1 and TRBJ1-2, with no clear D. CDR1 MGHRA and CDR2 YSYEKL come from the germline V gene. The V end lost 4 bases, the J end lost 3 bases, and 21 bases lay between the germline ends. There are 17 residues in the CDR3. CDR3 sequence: CASSPEGGTMGYYGYTF. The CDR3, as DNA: TGCGCCAGCAGCCCTGAAGGAGGAACCATGGGGTACTATGGCTACACCTTC.

The CDR3 here is CASSLDVRRGTEAFF. CDR3 coding DNA: TGTGCCAGCAGCTTAGATGTTAGGAGGGGCACTGAAGCTTTCTTT. The chain is built from TRBV11-2 and TRBJ1-1, with D maybe TRBD1 (5 bases). The V end was cut by 0 bases, the J end by 4 bases, with 12 bases between. Germline CDR1 reads SGHAT; CDR2 reads FQNNGV. CDR3 length equals 15 residues.

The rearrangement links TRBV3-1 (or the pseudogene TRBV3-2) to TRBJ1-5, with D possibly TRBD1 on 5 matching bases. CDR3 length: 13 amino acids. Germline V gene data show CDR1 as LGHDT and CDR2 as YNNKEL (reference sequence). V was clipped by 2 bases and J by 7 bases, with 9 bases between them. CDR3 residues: CASSQMGGQPQHF. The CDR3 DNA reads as TGTGCCAGCAGCCAAATGGGGGGGCAGCCCCAGCATTTT.

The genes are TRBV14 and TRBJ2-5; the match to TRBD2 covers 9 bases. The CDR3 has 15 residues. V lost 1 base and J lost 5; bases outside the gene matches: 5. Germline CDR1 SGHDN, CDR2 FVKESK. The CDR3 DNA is TGTGCCAGCAGCCAAGGAGTAGCGGGAGTGGAGACCCAGTACTTC. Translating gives CASSQGVAGVETQYF.

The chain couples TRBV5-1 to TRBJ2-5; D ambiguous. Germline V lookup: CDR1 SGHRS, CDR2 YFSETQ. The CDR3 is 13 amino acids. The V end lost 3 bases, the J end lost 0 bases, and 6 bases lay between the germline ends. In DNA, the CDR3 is TGCGCCAGCAGCTCAGACTACCAAGAGACCCAGTACTTC. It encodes CASSSDYQETQYF.

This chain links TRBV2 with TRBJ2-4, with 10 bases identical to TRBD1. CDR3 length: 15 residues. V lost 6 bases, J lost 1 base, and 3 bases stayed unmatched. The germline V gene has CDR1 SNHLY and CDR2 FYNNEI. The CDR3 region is CASSDRGPAKNIQYF. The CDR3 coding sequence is TGTGCCAGCAGCGACAGGGGGCCTGCCAAAAACATTCAGTACTTC.

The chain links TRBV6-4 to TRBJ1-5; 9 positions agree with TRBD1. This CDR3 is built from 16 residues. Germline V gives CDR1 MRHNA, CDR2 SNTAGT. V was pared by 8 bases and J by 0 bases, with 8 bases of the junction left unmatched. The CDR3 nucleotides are TGTGCCAGCGGCGGGACAGGGCCGGATAGCAATCAGCCCCAGCATTTT. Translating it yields CASGGTGPDSNQPQHF.

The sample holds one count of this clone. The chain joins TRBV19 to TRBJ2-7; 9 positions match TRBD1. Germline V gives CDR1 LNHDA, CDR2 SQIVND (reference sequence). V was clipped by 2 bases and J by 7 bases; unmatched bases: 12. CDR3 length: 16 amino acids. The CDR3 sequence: CASSIHTGGRSGEQYF. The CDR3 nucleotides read TGTGCCAGTAGTATACATACAGGGGGCAGATCGGGGGAGCAGTACTTC.

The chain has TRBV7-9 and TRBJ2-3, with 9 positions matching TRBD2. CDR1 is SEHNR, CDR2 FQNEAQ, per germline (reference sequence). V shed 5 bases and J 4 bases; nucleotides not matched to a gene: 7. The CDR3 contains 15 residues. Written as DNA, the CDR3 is TGTGCCAGCAGCCCCGGACTAGCGTTGGCAGATACGCAGTATTTT. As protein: CASSPGLALADTQYF.

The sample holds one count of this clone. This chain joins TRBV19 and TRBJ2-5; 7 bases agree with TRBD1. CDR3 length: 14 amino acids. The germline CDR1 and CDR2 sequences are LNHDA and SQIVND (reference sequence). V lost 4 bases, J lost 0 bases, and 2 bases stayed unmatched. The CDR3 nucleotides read TGTGCCAGTAGTACGACAGGGTACCAAGAGACCCAGTACTTC. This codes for CASSTTGYQETQYF.

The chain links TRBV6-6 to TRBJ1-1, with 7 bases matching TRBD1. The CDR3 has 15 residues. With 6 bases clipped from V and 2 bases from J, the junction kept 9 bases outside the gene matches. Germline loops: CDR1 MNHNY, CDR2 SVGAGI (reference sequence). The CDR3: CASSRTTGINTEAFF. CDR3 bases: TGTGCCAGCAGCAGAACGACAGGGATAAACACTGAAGCTTTCTTT.

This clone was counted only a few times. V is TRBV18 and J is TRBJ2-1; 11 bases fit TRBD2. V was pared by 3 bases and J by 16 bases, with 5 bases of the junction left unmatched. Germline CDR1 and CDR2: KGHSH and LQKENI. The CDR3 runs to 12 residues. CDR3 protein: CASSPGTSGVFF. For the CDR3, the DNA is TGTGCCAGCTCACCCGGGACTAGCGGCGTTTTCTTC.

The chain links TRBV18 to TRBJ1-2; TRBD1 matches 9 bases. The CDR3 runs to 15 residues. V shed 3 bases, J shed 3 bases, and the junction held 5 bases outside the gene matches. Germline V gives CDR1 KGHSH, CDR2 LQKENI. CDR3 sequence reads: CASSPEQGAHYGYTF. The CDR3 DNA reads TGTGCCAGCTCACCCGAACAGGGGGCCCACTATGGCTACACCTTC.

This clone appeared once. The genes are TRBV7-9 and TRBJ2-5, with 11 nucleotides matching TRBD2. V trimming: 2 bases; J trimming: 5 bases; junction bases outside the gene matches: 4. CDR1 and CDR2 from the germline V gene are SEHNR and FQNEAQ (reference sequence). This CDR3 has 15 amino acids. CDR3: CASSLLAGGGETQYF. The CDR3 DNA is TGTGCCAGCAGCTTACTAGCGGGAGGTGGTGAGACCCAGTACTTC.

The DNA for the CDR3 is TGTGCCAGCAGCTTTGGGGGGACCCCGAATTCACCCCTCCACTTT. Translated: CASSFGGTPNSPLHF. V usage is TRBV5-5 and J usage is TRBJ1-6; tentatively, D is TRBD1 (5 bases). Trimming removed 2 bases at V and 7 bases at J, with 13 bases between. Germline V gene lookup returns CDR1 SGHKS and CDR2 YYEKEE (reference sequence). The CDR3 extends over 15 amino acids.

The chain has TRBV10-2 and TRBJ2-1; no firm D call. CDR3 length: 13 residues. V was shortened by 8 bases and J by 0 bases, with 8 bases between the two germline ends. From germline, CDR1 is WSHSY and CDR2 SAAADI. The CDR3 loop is CASGLDSYNEQFF. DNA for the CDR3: TGCGCCAGCGGCCTCGACTCCTACAATGAGCAGTTCTTC.